This entry describes one T cell receptor beta chain. What it recognizes is unknown. This specimen comes from a study of T cells after yellow fever vaccination. Study conclusions and caveats: In post-booster samples, most primary-vaccination clones reappeared (just under 98% CD4, approximately 91% CD8). Overall, a small share of clonotypes was seen in both CD4 and CD8 compartments. Contamination by abundant bulk-population clonotypes could be present in FACS-sorted repertoires. Compared with primary, the secondary response was weaker and peaked at day 5, not 15.

TCRdb recomputed calls from the 5' RACE reads with MiXCR, one row per CDR3 protein. The sample holds about 130,000 distinct CDR3 sequences; about 8.4% are singletons and the top ten take roughly 40%. Trimming cost V 0 bases and J 2 bases, with 11 bases left between them. The germline V gene has CDR1 DFQATT and CDR2 SNEGSKA (reference sequence). The CDR3 length is 15 residues. The receptor comes from a man aged 18 to 30 who received the YFV17D yellow fever vaccine. This rearrangement joins TRBV20-1 to TRBJ2-1, with D possibly being TRBD1 or TRBD2 (5 bases each). Sample: CD8+ T cells sorted from PBMCs, taken on the day of the yellow fever booster vaccination. The CDR3 sequence is CSARDSGGPYNEQFF. The CDR3 DNA follows: TGCAGTGCTAGAGATAGTGGGGGTCCCTACAATGAGCAGTTCTTC.